Listed here is a single T cell receptor beta chain. Germline CDR1 reads SGHVS; CDR2 reads FQNEAQ. The CDR3 is 15 amino acids. V shed 0 bases and J shed 6 bases, with 11 bases lying between them. Libraries were prepared by immunoSEQ multiplex PCR; TCRdb keeps only in-frame clonotypes and omits some of them. The table records 100,000 or so clones, roughly 78% of them present only once. This specimen belongs to a study of blood T cell repertoires in COVID-19. The sequencing input was peripheral blood. The chain carries TRBV7-8 and TRBJ1-4, with D uncertain. This receptor was taken from a man aged 45 to 65 with active or convalescent COVID-19. The DNA of the CDR3 is TGTGCCAGCAGCTTAGCAGTTGGGAGGGATGAAAAACTGTTTTTT. Amino acid sequence: CASSLAVGRDEKLFF.